Listed here is a single T cell receptor (beta chain). What it recognizes is unknown. These data come from a study of blood T cells in healthy people across ages. Study findings and constraints: Per million T cells, TCR beta diversity dropped about linearly as age rose. Naive CD4+ cells and diversity were both higher in long-lived donors than in aged donors. Possibly confounding the expanded clonotype changes was the fact that donor CMV status was unknown. Percentage of naive T cells showed a strong correlation with TCR beta diversity.

The CDR3 runs 17 residues. CDR1 is MDHEN, CDR2 SYDVKM, per germline. Trimming removed 4 bases from V and 8 bases from J, with 21 bases in between. Sample-barcoded 5' priming and a J-beta primer mix drove a second PCR of roughly 7 to 11 cycles. TCRdb fed the 5' RACE reads into MiXCR, producing one record per CDR3 protein. The data hold about 680,000 distinct CDR3 sequences, with 49% observed a single time. V usage is TRBV28 and J usage is TRBJ2-6; the D gene is possibly TRBD1 (6 bases). The origin of this receptor is a woman aged 60 to 75 in good health. Sequenced input: blood. The CDR3 here is CASSSIGGTYGTNVLTF. CDR3 nucleotide sequence: TGTGCCAGCAGTTCTATAGGGGGAACTTACGGGACCAACGTCCTGACTTTC.